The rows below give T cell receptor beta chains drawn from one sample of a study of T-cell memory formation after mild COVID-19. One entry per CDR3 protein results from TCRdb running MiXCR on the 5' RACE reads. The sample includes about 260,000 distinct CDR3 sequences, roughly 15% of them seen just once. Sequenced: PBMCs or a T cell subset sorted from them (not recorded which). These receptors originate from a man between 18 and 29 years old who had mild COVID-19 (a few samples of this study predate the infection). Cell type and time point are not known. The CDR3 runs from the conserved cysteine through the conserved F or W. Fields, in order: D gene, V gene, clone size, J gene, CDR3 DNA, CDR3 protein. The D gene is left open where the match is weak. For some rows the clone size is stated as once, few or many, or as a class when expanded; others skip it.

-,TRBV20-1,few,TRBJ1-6,TGCAGTGCCTACCATCCGGATTCACCCCTCCACTTT,CSAYHPDSPLHF
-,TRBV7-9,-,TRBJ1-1,TGTGCCAGCAGCTTAGGCGGCCCCCAGTGGACTGAAGCTTTCTTT,CASSLGGPQWTEAFF
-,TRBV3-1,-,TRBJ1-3,TGTGCCAGCAGCCATCACACAGTATGGGGAGGGCGGCGAAACACCATATATTTT,CASSHHTVWGGRRNTIYF
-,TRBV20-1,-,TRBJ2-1,TGCAGTGCTAGAAGGGGAATCCACAATGAGCAGTTCTTC,CSARRGIHNEQFF
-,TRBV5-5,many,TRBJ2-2,TGTGCCAGCAGCCCCCGGGGCCGTTCCACCGGGGAGCTGTTTTTT,CASSPRGRSTGELFF
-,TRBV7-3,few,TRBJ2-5,TGTGCCAGCAGCTTAATGCTCGGAGAGACCCAGTACTTC,CASSLMLGETQYF
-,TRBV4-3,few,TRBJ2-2,TGCGCCAGCAGCCAATGGGCCCGGGAGAACACCGGGGAGCTGTTTTTT,CASSQWARENTGELFF
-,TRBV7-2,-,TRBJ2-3,TGTGCCAGCAGCTTAGCACAGTACACAGATACGCAGTATTTT,CASSLAQYTDTQYF
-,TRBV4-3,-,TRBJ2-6,TGCGCCAGCAGCCAAGTGGTCAGCTCTGGGGCCAACGTCCTGACTTTC,CASSQVVSSGANVLTF
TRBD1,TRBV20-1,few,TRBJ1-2,TGCAGTGCTAGAGACAGGGGGCGCGAGTCCGGCTACACCTTC,CSARDRGRESGYTF
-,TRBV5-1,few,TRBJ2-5,TGCGCCAGCAGCTTCGGATGGACGGAAGAGACCCAGTACTTC,CASSFGWTEETQYF
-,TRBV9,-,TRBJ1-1,TGTGCCAGCAGCGTAGAGCGGGGAGAAGCTTTCTTT,CASSVERGEAFF
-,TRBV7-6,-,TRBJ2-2,TGTGCCAGCAGCTTATTCCGGGGCACCGGGGAGCTGTATTTT,CASSLFRGTGELYF
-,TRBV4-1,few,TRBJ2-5,TGCGCCAGCAGCCAAGAATTGCGGGGCCAAGAGACCCAGTACTTC,CASSQELRGQETQYF
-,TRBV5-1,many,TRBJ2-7,TGCGCCAGCAGCTTGCGGTATGAGCAGTACTTC,CASSLRYEQYF
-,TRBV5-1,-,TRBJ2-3,TGCGCCAGCAGCCTTAGCGGACCTCACACAGATACGCAGTATTTT,CASSLSGPHTDTQYF
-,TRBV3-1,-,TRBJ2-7,TGTGCCAGCAGCCCTAACCGGGGGTACGAGCAGTACTTC,CASSPNRGYEQYF